The following is a T cell receptor beta chain sequence with its context. Its antigen is currently unknown. This specimen belongs to a study of T-cell memory formation after mild COVID-19. General study findings and limits: Cross-reactive memory apparently joined, as some responding clones appeared in pre-infection memory.

Each CDR3 protein gets one entry after TCRdb re-called the 5' RACE reads with MiXCR. This sample has 300,000 to 400,000 distinct CDR3 sequences, with roughly 20% found just once. This CDR3 comprises 15 residues. The germline V gene has CDR1 LNHNV and CDR2 YYDKDF (reference sequence). The ends lost 3 bases at V and 9 bases at J; junction bases unmatched: 9. The sequence derives from an adult woman who had mild COVID-19 (a few samples of this study predate the infection). Cell type and time point are not known. The sample was PBMCs or a T cell subset sorted from them (not recorded which). The rearrangement uses TRBV15 and TRBJ1-5; TRBD1 aligns across 9 bases. The CDR3 sequence: CATSRGQGGRWPQHF. The CDR3 coding sequence is TGTGCCACCAGCAGGGGACAGGGAGGTAGGTGGCCCCAGCATTTT.